The 28 T cell receptor beta chains given below trace back to one sample, sequenced in a study of regulatory T cells in long-lasting Graves disease (TCRdb year 2021). To prepare the library, multiplex PCR was applied. TCRdb lists the instrument as Illumina HiSeq 4000. iRepertoire HTBI primers and Arm-PCR amplification of CDR3 regions were used to construct TCR beta libraries. TCRdb handled the public reads itself, with Q25 trimming in fastp and clone calling in MiXCR, and kept productive beta chains. When rows share a CDR3 protein, they turn into one entry using the most common DNA and genes. In all, the sample holds roughly 440,000 distinct CDR3 sequences, and 15% to 20% of those were seen once. The ten largest clones take up about 23% of the sample. Read against the paper, the sample's time point label means: newly diagnosed GD, antithyroid drugs for less than 3 months. For both TCR sequencing and RNA sequencing, RNA was extracted from PBMCs using TRIzol.

Another study also made use of these data, one on T cells in Graves' hyperthyroidism and ophthalmopathy.

The sample in question was peripheral blood mononuclear cells (PBMCs), obtained at new diagnosis, from a patient treated with antithyroid drugs. These TCRs come from a woman in her late teens or twenties with Graves disease. Donor details come from another sample of the same person, matched by shared clones.

This clonotype was found many times. The chain has TRBV6-1 and TRBJ1-1; TRBD1 is a possible D gene (5 bases). Trimming stripped 10 bases from V and 5 bases from J, with 20 bases between. Looked up from germline, CDR1 is MNHNS and CDR2 is SASEGT. The CDR3 consists of 14 residues. As DNA, the CDR3 is TGTGCCACCGCCCAGACAGCAGAAACGACTGAAGCTTTCTTT. It yields the protein CATAQTAETTEAFF.

In regard to this clonotype: One base separates it from a far larger clone, so it is likely a read error. The J gene is TRBJ2-5, the V gene TRBV10-3; D possibly matches TRBD1 or TRBD2 (6 bases each). The end of the DNA is better explained by TRBJ2-1, so the J call may be wrong. Germline lookup yields CDR1 ENHRY and CDR2 SYGVKD. The CDR3 is 15 amino acids. The CDR3, as DNA: TGTGCCATCAGGACTCAGGGACGGGGGCGGAATGAGCAGTTCTTC. Protein: CAIRTQGRGRNEQFF.

The sample holds many counts of this clonotype. The chain uses TRBV27 and TRBJ2-7, with 7 bases matching TRBD2. V shed 2 bases, J shed 0 bases, and the junction held 10 bases outside the gene matches. This CDR3 spans 17 amino acids. Germline CDR1 MNHEY, CDR2 SMNVEV (reference sequence). The CDR3 loop is CASSLRVGGRVSYEQYF. DNA for the CDR3: TGTGCCAGCAGTTTAAGGGTTGGCGGGAGAGTCTCCTACGAGCAGTACTTC.

This clonotype was counted many times. The CDR3 DNA reads as TGCAGTGCGCGAGCGGGGGGGAAGCTCTATGGCTACACCTTC. Residues: CSARAGGKLYGYTF. The genes are TRBV20-1 and TRBJ1-2; D is possibly TRBD1 (5 bases). The V and J ends lost 6 bases and 4 bases respectively, with 18 bases between them. Germline assignment: CDR1 DFQATT and CDR2 SNEGSKA (reference sequence). The CDR3 is 14 amino acids.

This clonotype was counted a few times. This chain uses TRBV3-1 with TRBJ1-2, with D perhaps matching TRBD1 (5 bases). The CDR3 sequence is 15 residues long. Trimming removed 0 bases at V and 5 bases at J, with 13 bases between. CDR1 and CDR2 from the germline V gene are LGHDT and YNNKEL (reference sequence). CDR3 protein: CASSQDQTGLYGYTF. The CDR3 DNA follows: TGTGCCAGCAGCCAAGATCAAACAGGACTTTATGGCTACACCTTC.

This chain uses TRBV10-3 with TRBJ1-5; D ambiguous. V was shortened by 3 bases and J by 3 bases, with 6 bases between the two germline ends. The germline gives CDR1 ENHRY, CDR2 SYGVKD. This CDR3 has 13 residues. The DNA for the CDR3 is TGTGCCATCAGTGACAAACTCAATCAGCCCCAGCATTTT. Translation: CAISDKLNQPQHF.

This clonotype was seen only a few times. CDR3 amino acids: CASSAWQGANTGELFF. The CDR3 DNA reads as TGTGCCAGCAGTGCCTGGCAGGGGGCTAACACCGGGGAGCTGTTTTTT. The chain employs TRBV6-4 and TRBJ2-2, with 8 bases lining up with TRBD1. V gave up 4 bases and J gave up 2 bases; unmatched junction bases: 6. Germline-derived CDR1 and CDR2 are MRHNA and SNTAGT. The CDR3 totals 16 residues.

This clonotype was counted ten times or more. This chain uses TRBV28 with TRBJ2-7; D perhaps matches TRBD2 (6 bases). V was clipped by 0 bases and J by 4 bases, with 10 bases between them. The CDR3 contains 14 residues. The germline gives CDR1 MDHEN, CDR2 SYDVKM. The CDR3 sequence: CASSLWGGDYEQYF. The CDR3 nucleotides are TGTGCCAGCAGTTTATGGGGGGGAGATTACGAGCAGTACTTC.

The sample holds many counts of this clonotype. The chain links TRBV2 to TRBJ2-5; weak D call: TRBD1 (6 bases). This CDR3 has 13 residues. Germline V gene data show CDR1 as SNHLY and CDR2 as FYNNEI. V lost 6 bases to trimming and J lost 2 bases, with 10 bases between them. CDR3 coding DNA: TGTGCCAGCAGACCGACAGGACAAGAGACCCAGTACTTC. Amino acid sequence: CASRPTGQETQYF.

Ten or more counts support this clonotype. The rearrangement uses TRBV5-1 and TRBJ1-1, with TRBD1 as a possible D gene (5 bases). Deletions cut 0 bases from V and 10 bases from J, with 19 bases between. The CDR3 sequence is 15 residues long. Looked up from germline, CDR1 is SGHRS and CDR2 is YFSETQ. The CDR3: CASSLGRNDAGGAFF. The DNA of the CDR3 is TGCGCCAGCAGCTTGGGGAGGAACGACGCCGGGGGAGCTTTCTTT.

This clonotype occurred many times. This chain links TRBV28 with TRBJ2-7; D not resolved. Germline assignment: CDR1 MDHEN and CDR2 SYDVKM. The CDR3 consists of 15 residues. V lost 10 bases and J lost 2, with 21 bases in between. CDR3 sequence (DNA): TGTGCCACCGCCTGGTCTATCGACGCGGCCTACGAGCAGTACTTC. Encoded protein: CATAWSIDAAYEQYF.

This clonotype was seen repeatedly, ten times or more. The genes are TRBV20-1 and TRBJ2-3, with D possibly being TRBD2 (6 bases). Trimming shortened V by 1 base and J by 6 bases, and 29 bases separated the two germline ends. Germline CDR1 is DFQATT and CDR2 is SNEGSKA (reference sequence). The CDR3 contains 19 residues. This chain's CDR3 is CSARGRMARDWTAGDTQYF. CDR3 in DNA: TGCAGTGCTAGAGGGAGGATGGCCCGGGACTGGACCGCGGGGGATACGCAGTATTTT.

At least ten counts were recorded for this clonotype. The chain joins TRBV20-1 to TRBJ2-3; 7 nucleotides line up with TRBD2. CDR3 length: 14 residues. Germline-derived CDR1 and CDR2 are DFQATT and SNEGSKA (reference sequence). Trimming at V came to 3 bases and at J to 0 bases, leaving 3 bases not matched to a gene. The CDR3: CSASYSGSTDTQYF. The CDR3 coding sequence is TGCAGTGCTAGTTATAGCGGGAGCACAGATACGCAGTATTTT.

Only a few counts were recorded for this clonotype. This chain joins TRBV20-1 and TRBJ2-3; D tentatively reads TRBD1 or TRBD2 (7 bases each). CDR1 and CDR2 (germline): DFQATT, SNEGSKA (reference sequence). Trimming shortened V by 6 bases and J by 4 bases, and 20 bases separated the two germline ends. The CDR3 contains 15 residues. The CDR3 region has the DNA TGCAGTGCCAGGGGGGGGAGTGGTGTATCAGATACGCAGTATTTT. It yields the protein CSARGGSGVSDTQYF.

This clonotype was observed a few times. The CDR3 loop reads CASSPGVVYGYTF. CDR3 nucleotide sequence: TGTGCCAGCAGTCCCGGGGTGGTTTATGGCTACACCTTC. V gene TRBV28 combines with J gene TRBJ1-2; D remains unclear. Germline assignment: CDR1 MDHEN and CDR2 SYDVKM. The CDR3 contains 13 residues. V was clipped by 5 bases and J by 5 bases, with 12 bases between them.

Comment on this clonotype: It may be a read error: a sequence one base away is much more abundant. The genes are TRBV18 and TRBJ2-5, with TRBD2 as a possible D gene (6 bases). There are 14 residues in the CDR3. The germline V gene encodes CDR1 KGHSH and CDR2 LQKENI. The CDR3 region is CASSPPLAREIQYF. The CDR3, as DNA: TGTGCCAGCTCACCACCGTTGGCCCGGGAGATCCAGTACTTC. The full variable domain, rest sourced from reference TRBV18 and TRBJ2-5, is NAGVMQNPRHLVRRRGQEARLRCSPMKGHSHVYWYRQLPEEGLKFMVYLQKENIIDESGMPKERFSAEFPKEGPSILRIQQVVRGDSAAYFCASSPPLAREIQYFGPGTRLLVL.

The J gene is TRBJ2-4, the V gene TRBV29-1; D uncertain. Per the germline V gene, CDR1 is SQVTM and CDR2 is ANQGSEA. Trimming removed 4 bases from V and 13 bases from J, with 17 bases in between. The CDR3 runs 12 residues. The CDR3 reads CSVGEPGPDQYF. CDR3 nucleotide sequence: TGCAGCGTTGGAGAGCCCGGACCAGACCAGTACTTC. The entire variable domain, with the rest obtained from reference TRBV29-1 and TRBJ2-4, is as follows: SAVISQKPSRDICQRGTSLTIQCQVDSQVTMMFWYRQQPGQSLTLIATANQGSEATYESGFVIDKFPISRPNLTFSTLTVSNMSPEDSSIYLCSVGEPGPDQYFGAGTRLSVL.

This clonotype was observed many times. This sequence joins TRBV27 and TRBJ2-7, with 7 bases aligning to TRBD1. The CDR3 totals 18 residues. V dropped 3 bases and J dropped 2; count of bases not matched to a gene: 16. In germline, CDR1 is MNHEY, CDR2 SMNVEV (reference sequence). Here the CDR3 reads CASSFNRGLSVAPYEQYF. The CDR3 bases are TGTGCCAGCAGTTTCAACAGGGGCTTATCGGTTGCTCCCTACGAGCAGTACTTC.

Many counts were recorded for this clonotype. Relative to the germline gene, one junction end is altered; a read error may explain this. J is TRBJ2-1 and V is TRBV5-1; unclear D gene. The CDR3 has 14 amino acids. Germline CDR1 SGHRS, CDR2 YFSETQ. This CDR3 is CASSLRRSYNEQFF. The CDR3 DNA reads TGTGCCAGCAGCTTACGTAGGTCCTACAATGAGCAGTTCTTC.

At least ten counts were recorded for this clonotype. The chain links TRBV20-1 to TRBJ2-7; D unresolved. The CDR3 spans 12 residues. The ends were cut back, 5 bases at V and 4 bases at J, with 12 bases in the middle. The germline V gene encodes CDR1 DFQATT and CDR2 SNEGSKA (reference sequence). The CDR3 here is CSAGPDGYEQYF. CDR3 sequence (DNA): TGCAGTGCTGGCCCGGACGGATACGAGCAGTACTTC.

This clonotype was observed a few times. The chain is built from TRBV30 and TRBJ1-4; D is ambiguous. Germline loops: CDR1 GTSNPN, CDR2 SVGIG (reference sequence). V lost 4 bases and J 4 bases, leaving 10 bases between the germline ends. This CDR3 region has 13 residues. This CDR3 is CAWTRQFNEKLFF. DNA of the CDR3: TGTGCCTGGACGCGGCAGTTTAATGAAAAACTGTTTTTT. The entire variable domain, with the rest obtained from reference TRBV30 and TRBJ1-4, is as follows: SQTIHQWPATLVQPVGSPLSLECTVEGTSNPNLYWYRQAAGRGLQLLFYSVGIGQISSEVPQNLSASRPQDRQFILSSKKLLLSDSGFYLCAWTRQFNEKLFFGSGTQLSVL.

Only a few counts were recorded for this clonotype. The chain employs TRBV9 and TRBJ2-3, with TRBD2 identical over 8 bases. The CDR3 totals 15 residues. The germline V gene encodes CDR1 SGDLS and CDR2 YYNGEE. J was trimmed by 4 bases and V by 1 base; bases with no gene match: 5. In DNA form, the CDR3 reads TGTGCCAGCAGCGTAAGCGGGAGTTTGGCAGATACGCAGTATTTT. The encoded protein is CASSVSGSLADTQYF. The entire variable domain, with the rest obtained from reference TRBV9 and TRBJ2-3, is as follows: DSGVTQTPKHLITATGQRVTLRCSPRSGDLSVYWYQQSLDQGLQFLIQYYNGEERAKGNILERFSAQQFPDLHSELNLSSLELGDSALYFCASSVSGSLADTQYFGPGTRLTVL.

This clonotype was seen ten or more times. J is TRBJ2-7 and V is TRBV2; 9 bases map to TRBD2. The length of the CDR3 is 14 residues. Germline assignment: CDR1 SNHLY and CDR2 FYNNEI. Trimming at V came to 10 bases and at J to 3 bases, leaving 10 bases not matched to a gene. The CDR3 reads CAIVAGVISYEQYF. CDR3 sequence (DNA): TGTGCCATCGTAGCGGGAGTAATAAGCTACGAGCAGTACTTC.

This CDR3 is CASSSTGGRNEQYF. CDR3 DNA sequence: TGTGCCAGCAGCTCGACAGGGGGCCGGAACGAGCAGTACTTC. The rearrangement joins TRBV7-3 to TRBJ2-7, with 10 bases lining up with TRBD1. The CDR3 has 14 residues. The germline gives CDR1 SGHTA, CDR2 FQGTGA. V shed 4 bases, J shed 5 bases, and the junction held 5 bases outside the gene matches.

In this sample, this clonotype turned up a few times. The chain couples TRBV7-2 to TRBJ2-2; TRBD1 or TRBD2 may be the D gene (5 bases each). The V and J ends lost 0 bases and 8 bases respectively, with 13 bases between them. CDR1 SGHTA and CDR2 FQGNSA come from the germline V gene. This CDR3 region has 15 residues. In DNA form, the CDR3 reads TGTGCCAGCAGCTTAGCCCGGGGCCCACGTGGGGAGCTGTTTTTT. This gives the protein CASSLARGPRGELFF.

This clonotype was seen repeatedly, ten times or more. The chain recombines TRBV7-8 with TRBJ2-3; 8 bases match TRBD2. Germline CDR1 SGHVS, CDR2 FQNEAQ. The CDR3 totals 18 residues. V shed 1 base, J shed 3 bases, and the junction held 12 bases outside the gene matches. For the CDR3, the DNA is TGTGCCAGCAGCTTAGAGGGGGGGGGAGCGGGAGAGACAGATACGCAGTATTTT. Protein sequence: CASSLEGGGAGETDTQYF.

This clonotype was counted a few times. This chain links TRBV10-1 with TRBJ1-4, with a weak D call TRBD1 (6 bases). Trimming stripped 4 bases from V and 7 bases from J, with 25 bases between. CDR1 WNHNN and CDR2 SYGVQD come from the germline V gene (reference sequence). This CDR3 has 18 residues. The CDR3 bases are TGCGCCAGCAGTGTACAAGCAAGACGGACAGCCTATACTGAAAAACTGTTTTTT. As protein: CASSVQARRTAYTEKLFF.

This clonotype was counted a few times. The germline gene is not matched at one end of the junction; a read error may be the cause. V gene TRBV10-3 combines with J gene TRBJ2-7; the D is unclear. The germline V gene has CDR1 ENHRY and CDR2 SYGVKD. The CDR3 contains 16 residues. The CDR3 DNA reads as TGTGCCATCAGTGAGAATCCCACTGGCGGCCTTTACGAGCAGCACTTC. Protein sequence: CAISENPTGGLYEQHF.